This T cell receptor beta chain came from a study of blood T cell repertoires in COVID-19 (dated by TCRdb to 2018 to 2020). Study-wide context: Samples covering the acute and convalescent phases of COVID-19 were provided by collaborators in the United States, Italy and Spain. The prospective study material was composed of cDNA or gDNA derived from T cells, B-cell-depleted T cells, or PBMCs. Deeply sampled blood TCRbeta repertoires from subjects exposed to, actively infected with, or recovered from COVID-19 were included in the dataset. A freely available public database, intended as a resource for researchers studying the immune response to SARS-CoV-2, is where the repertoires were released. The samples were drawn from the first 160 participants of the ongoing ImmuneRACE study and from roughly 1,300 subjects provided by 6 global collaborators. Sample metadata almost always included a de-identified subject ID, COVID-19 status, age in years and sex. Where available, HLA class I and class II types were taken from metadata supplied by the sample provider and were not determined by assay-based typing.

For this clone: Its antigen is not yet known. Base qualities are not provided; no much larger clone lies one nucleotide away.

One collaborating source in Seattle enrolled patients during active infection and followed them longitudinally through the course of disease. Collaborating institutions collected whole blood in K2EDTA tubes following their own protocols. For TCRbeta analysis, collaborator samples were shipped as frozen whole blood, as isolated PBMCs, or as DNA extracted from either sample type. General findings and caveats noted by the study authors: The amount of clinical and demographic metadata varied by source and participant and was provided uncurated.

The immunoSEQ Assay, a bias-controlled multiplex PCR, was used to amplify TCRbeta CDR3 regions from genomic DNA. In the source study's methods: The number of nucleated cells in each sample was estimated by amplification of reference gene primers within the assay. To quantify the absolute abundance of each unique TCRbeta CDR3 rearrangement, sequence reads were collapsed and filtered. Productive Simpson clonality was computed per sample as the square root of Simpson's diversity index over productive rearrangements. Sourced from immuneACCESS, this table was stored by TCRdb with only in-frame sequences that have V and J called. A share of the clones is absent; for the studies checked, an unresolved V gene accounts for under half, and the remainder has no known explanation. V, J and clone size derive from that table, while D and trimming were established from the DNA sequence. Across this sample there are about 87,000 clones, with approximately 85% seen only once. The ten largest clones add up to 2.5% to 3.5% of the sample.

The source is a woman older than 75 with COVID-19, enrolled during active disease. Material for sequencing was peripheral blood.

The CDR3 sequence is CASSLLGQGIYEQYF. The nucleotide sequence reads as follows: TGTGCCAGCAGTTTGTTGGGACAGGGTATATACGAGCAGTACTTC. The sequence links TRBV6-6 to TRBJ2-7; 9 of the junction bases match TRBD1. The germline V and J ends show losses of 4 bases and 4 bases respectively, and no gene match explains 8 bases of the junction. From the cysteine through the phenylalanine, the CDR3 covers 15 amino acids. CDR3 DNA is the only sequence kept; it has 45 bases, read in frame from the first base. The germline V gene encodes CDR1 MNHNY and CDR2 SVGAGI (reference sequence).